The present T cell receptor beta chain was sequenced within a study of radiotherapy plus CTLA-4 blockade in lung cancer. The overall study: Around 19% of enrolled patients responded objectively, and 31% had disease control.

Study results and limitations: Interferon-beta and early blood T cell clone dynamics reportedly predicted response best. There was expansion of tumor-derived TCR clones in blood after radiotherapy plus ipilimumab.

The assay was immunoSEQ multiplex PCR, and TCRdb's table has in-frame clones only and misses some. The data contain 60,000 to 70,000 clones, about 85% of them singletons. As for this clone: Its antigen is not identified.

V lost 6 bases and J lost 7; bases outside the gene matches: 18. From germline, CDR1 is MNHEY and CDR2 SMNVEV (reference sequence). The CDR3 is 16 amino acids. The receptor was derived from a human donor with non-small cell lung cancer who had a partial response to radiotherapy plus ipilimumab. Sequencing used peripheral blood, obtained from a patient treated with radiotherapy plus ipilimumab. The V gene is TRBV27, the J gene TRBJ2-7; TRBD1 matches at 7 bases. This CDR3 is CASSYSSGTASIEQYF. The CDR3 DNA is TGTGCCAGCAGCTACTCCTCCGGGACAGCCTCTATAGAGCAGTACTTC.